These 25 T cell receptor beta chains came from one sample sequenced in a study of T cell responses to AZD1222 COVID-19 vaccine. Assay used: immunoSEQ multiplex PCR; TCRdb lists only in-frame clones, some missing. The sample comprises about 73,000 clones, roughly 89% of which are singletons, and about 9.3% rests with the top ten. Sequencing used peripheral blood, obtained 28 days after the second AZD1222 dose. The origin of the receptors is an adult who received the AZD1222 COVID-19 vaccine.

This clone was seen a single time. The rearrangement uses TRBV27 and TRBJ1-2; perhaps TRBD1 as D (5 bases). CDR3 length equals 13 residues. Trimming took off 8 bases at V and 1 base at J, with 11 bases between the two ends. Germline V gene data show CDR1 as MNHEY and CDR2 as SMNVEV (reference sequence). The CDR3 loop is CASGTGINYGYTF. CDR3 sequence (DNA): TGTGCCAGCGGGACGGGTATTAACTATGGCTACACCTTC.

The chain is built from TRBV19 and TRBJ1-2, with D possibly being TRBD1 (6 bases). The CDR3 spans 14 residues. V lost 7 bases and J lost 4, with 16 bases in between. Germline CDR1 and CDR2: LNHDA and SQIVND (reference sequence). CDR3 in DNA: TGTGCCAGTACCCTGACAGGTTGGGGCTATGGCTACACCTTC. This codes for CASTLTGWGYGYTF.

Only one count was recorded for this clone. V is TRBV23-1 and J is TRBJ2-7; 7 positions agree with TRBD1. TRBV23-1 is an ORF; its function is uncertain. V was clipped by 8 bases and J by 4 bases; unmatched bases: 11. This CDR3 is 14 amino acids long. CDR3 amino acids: CASGTAIKSYEQYF. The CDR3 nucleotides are TGCGCCAGCGGGACAGCAATCAAGTCGTACGAGCAGTACTTC.

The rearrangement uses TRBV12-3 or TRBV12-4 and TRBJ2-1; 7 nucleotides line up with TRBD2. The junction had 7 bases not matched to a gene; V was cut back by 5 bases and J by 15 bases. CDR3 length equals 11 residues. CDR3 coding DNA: TGTGCCAGCAGTCACCTAGCGGAGGCGTTCTTC. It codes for CASSHLAEAFF.

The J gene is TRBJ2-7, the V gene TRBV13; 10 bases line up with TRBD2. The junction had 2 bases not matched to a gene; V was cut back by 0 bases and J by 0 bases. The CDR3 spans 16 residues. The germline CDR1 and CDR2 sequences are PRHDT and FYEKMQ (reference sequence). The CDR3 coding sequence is TGTGCCAGCAGCTTAGGGACTAGCGGGCGCTCCTACGAGCAGTACTTC. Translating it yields CASSLGTSGRSYEQYF.

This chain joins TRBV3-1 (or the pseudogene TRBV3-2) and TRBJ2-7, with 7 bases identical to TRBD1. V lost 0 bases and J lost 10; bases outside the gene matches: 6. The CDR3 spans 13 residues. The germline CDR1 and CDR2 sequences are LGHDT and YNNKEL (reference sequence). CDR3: CASSQDIGGRQYF. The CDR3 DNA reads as TGTGCCAGCAGCCAAGATATAGGGGGCCGCCAGTACTTC.

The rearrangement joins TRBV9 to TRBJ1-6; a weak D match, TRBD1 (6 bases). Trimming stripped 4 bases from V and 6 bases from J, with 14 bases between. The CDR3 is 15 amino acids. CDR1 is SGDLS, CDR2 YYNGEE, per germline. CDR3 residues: CASSPKDRFNSPLHF. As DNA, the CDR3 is TGTGCCAGCAGCCCCAAAGACAGGTTTAATTCACCCCTCCACTTT.

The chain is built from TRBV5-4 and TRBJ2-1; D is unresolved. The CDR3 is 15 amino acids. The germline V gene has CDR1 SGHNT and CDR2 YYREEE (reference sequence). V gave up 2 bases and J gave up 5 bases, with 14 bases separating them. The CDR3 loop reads CASSLPRKSNNEQFF. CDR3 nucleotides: TGTGCCAGCAGCTTACCCCGGAAAAGCAACAATGAGCAGTTCTTC.

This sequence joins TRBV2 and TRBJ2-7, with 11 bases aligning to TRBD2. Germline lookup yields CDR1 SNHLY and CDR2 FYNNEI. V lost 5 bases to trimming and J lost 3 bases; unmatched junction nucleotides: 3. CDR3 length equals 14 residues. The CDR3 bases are TGTGCCAGCAGTCCCACTAGCGGGGGCTACGAGCAGTACTTC. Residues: CASSPTSGGYEQYF.

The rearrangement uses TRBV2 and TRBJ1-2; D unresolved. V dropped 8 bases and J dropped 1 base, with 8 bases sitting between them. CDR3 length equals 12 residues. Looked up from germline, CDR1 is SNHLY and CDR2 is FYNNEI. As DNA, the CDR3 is TGTGCCAGCGGAGGTATTAACTATGGCTACACCTTC. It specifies CASGGINYGYTF.

The CDR3 protein is CASSLIGFGNRAPPGEQYF. The CDR3 nucleotides read TGTGCCAGTAGTCTTATAGGGTTTGGGAACAGGGCCCCGCCGGGGGAGCAGTACTTC. The rearrangement joins TRBV19 to TRBJ2-7; D perhaps matches TRBD1 (6 bases). Trimming left V 5 bases short and J 7 bases short, with 33 bases between. There are 19 residues in the CDR3. CDR1 and CDR2 (germline): LNHDA, SQIVND (reference sequence).

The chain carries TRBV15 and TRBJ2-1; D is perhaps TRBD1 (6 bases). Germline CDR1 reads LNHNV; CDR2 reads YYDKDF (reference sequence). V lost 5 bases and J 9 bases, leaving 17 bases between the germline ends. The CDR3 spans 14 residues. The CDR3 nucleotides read TGTGCCACCAGCCGGGACACCGCACCCACTGAGCAGTTCTTC. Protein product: CATSRDTAPTEQFF. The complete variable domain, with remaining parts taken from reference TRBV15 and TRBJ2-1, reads DAMVIQNPRYQVTQFGKPVTLSCSQTLNHNVMYWYQQKSSQAPKLLFHYYDKDFNNEADTPDNFQSRRPNTSFCFLDIRSPGLGDTAMYLCATSRDTAPTEQFFGPGTRLTVL.

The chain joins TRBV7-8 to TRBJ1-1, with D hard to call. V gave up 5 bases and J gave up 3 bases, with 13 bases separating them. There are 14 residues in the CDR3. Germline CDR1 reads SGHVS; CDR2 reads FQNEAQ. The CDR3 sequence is CASSPSRRHTEAFF. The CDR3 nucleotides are TGTGCCAGCAGCCCTAGCAGGAGACACACTGAAGCTTTCTTT. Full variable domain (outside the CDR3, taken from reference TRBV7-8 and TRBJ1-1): GAGVSQSPRYKVAKRGQDVALRCDPISGHVSLFWYQQALGQGPEFLTYFQNEAQLDKSGLPSDRFFAERPEGSVSTLKIQRTQQEDSAVYLCASSPSRRHTEAFFGQGTRLTVV.

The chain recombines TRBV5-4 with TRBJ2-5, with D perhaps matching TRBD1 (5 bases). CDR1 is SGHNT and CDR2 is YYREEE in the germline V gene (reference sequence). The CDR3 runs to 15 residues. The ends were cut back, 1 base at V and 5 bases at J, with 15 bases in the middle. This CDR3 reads CASSLRQGGVETQYF. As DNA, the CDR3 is TGTGCCAGCAGCTTGCGGCAGGGTGGGGTCGAGACCCAGTACTTC.

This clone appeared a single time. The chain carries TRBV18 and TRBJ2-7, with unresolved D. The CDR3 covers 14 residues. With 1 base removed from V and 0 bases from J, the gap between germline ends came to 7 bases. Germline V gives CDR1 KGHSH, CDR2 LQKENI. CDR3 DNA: TGTGCCAGCTCACCACAACAGTTCTCCTACGAGCAGTACGTC. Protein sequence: CASSPQQFSYEQYV.

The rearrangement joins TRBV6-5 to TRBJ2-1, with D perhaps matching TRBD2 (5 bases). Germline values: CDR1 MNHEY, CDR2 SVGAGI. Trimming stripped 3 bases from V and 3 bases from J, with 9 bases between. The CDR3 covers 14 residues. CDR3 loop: CASSYYGLYNEQFF. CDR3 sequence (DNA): TGTGCCAGCAGTTATTATGGACTCTACAATGAGCAGTTCTTC.

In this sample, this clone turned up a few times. The CDR3 DNA sequence: TGTGCCAGCAGCTTAGGGGGAACCTATGGCTACACCTTC. The encoded protein is CASSLGGTYGYTF. This chain links TRBV7-2 with TRBJ1-2; D unresolved. This CDR3 region has 13 residues. Germline lookup yields CDR1 SGHTA and CDR2 FQGNSA. Between the trimmed V and J ends, which lost 1 base and 4 bases, there was a span of 7 bases. The variable domain in full, completed from reference TRBV7-2 and TRBJ1-2, reads GAGVSQSPSNKVTEKGKDVELRCDPISGHTALYWYRQSLGQGLEFLIYFQGNSAPDKSGLPSDRFSAERTGGSVSTLTIQRTQQEDSAVYLCASSLGGTYGYTFGSGTRLTVV.

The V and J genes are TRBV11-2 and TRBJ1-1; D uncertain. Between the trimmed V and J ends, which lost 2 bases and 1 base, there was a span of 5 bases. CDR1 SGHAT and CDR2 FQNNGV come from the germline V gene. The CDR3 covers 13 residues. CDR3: CASSLRGNTEAFF. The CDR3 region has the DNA TGTGCCAGCAGCTTACGGGGGAACACTGAAGCTTTCTTT.

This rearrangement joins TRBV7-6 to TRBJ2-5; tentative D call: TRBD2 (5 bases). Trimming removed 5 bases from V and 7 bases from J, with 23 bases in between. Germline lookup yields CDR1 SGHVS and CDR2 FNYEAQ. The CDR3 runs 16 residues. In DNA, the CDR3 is TGTGCCAGCAGCCCGCGTGGGATCAGCGGTGAGGGGACCCAGTACTTC. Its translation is CASSPRGISGEGTQYF.

The DNA of the CDR3 is TGTGCCAGCAGCTTGGCGCCTCTTCGCACAGATACGCAGTATTTT. Translation: CASSLAPLRTDTQYF. The chain uses TRBV5-4 and TRBJ2-3; D is undetermined. The CDR3 loop spans 15 amino acids. The V end was cut by 0 bases, the J end by 1 base, with 9 bases between. The germline gives CDR1 SGHNT, CDR2 YYREEE (reference sequence).

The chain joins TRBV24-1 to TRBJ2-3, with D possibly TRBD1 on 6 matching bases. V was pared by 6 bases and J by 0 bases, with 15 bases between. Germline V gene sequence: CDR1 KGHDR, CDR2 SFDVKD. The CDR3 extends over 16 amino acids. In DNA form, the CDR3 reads TGTGCCACCAGTTTCGGGACACCGTTTAGCACAGATACGCAGTATTTT. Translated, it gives CATSFGTPFSTDTQYF.

For the CDR3, the DNA is TGCGCCAGCAGCCAAGACCCTTATAGCTTCTACGAGCAGTACTTC. Translation gives CASSQDPYSFYEQYF. The chain carries TRBV4-1 and TRBJ2-7; D ambiguous. The CDR3 totals 15 residues. Deletions cut 0 bases from V and 3 bases from J, with 12 bases between. Germline V gene sequence: CDR1 MGHRA, CDR2 YSYEKL.

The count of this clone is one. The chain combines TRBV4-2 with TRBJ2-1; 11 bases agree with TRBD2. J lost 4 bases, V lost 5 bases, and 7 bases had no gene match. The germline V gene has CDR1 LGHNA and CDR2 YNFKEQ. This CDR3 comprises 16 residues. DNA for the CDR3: TGTGCCAGCAGCGTACTAGCGGGGGCCCCATACAATGAGCAGTTCTTC. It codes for CASSVLAGAPYNEQFF.

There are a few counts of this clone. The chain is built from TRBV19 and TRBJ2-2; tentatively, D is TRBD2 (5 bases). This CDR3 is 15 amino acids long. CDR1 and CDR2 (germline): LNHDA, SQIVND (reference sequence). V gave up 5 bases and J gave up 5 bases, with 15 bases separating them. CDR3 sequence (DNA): TGTGCCAGTAGTGTCCCTTCCGGCGGGACCGGGGAGCTGTTTTTT. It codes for CASSVPSGGTGELFF.

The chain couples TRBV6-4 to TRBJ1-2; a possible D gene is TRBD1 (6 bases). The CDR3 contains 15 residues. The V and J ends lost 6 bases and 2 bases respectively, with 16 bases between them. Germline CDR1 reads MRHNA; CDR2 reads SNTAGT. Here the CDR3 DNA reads TGTGCCAGCAGCCCCGAGGGACACGCAAACTATGGCTACACCTTC. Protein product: CASSPEGHANYGYTF.